The present T cell receptor beta chain was sequenced within a study of blood T cell repertoires in COVID-19. Study details: The origin of the acute and convalescent COVID-19 samples was the United States, Italy and Spain. T cells, B-cell-depleted T cells, or PBMCs supplied cDNA or gDNA.

V was clipped by 6 bases and J by 0 bases, with 9 bases between them. The germline CDR1 and CDR2 sequences are WNHNN and SYGVQD (reference sequence). The CDR3 is 14 amino acids. The repertoire was sequenced with immunoSEQ multiplex PCR; TCRdb's copy has only in-frame clones and lacks some. The sample lists 200,000 to 300,000 clones; about 86% were seen once. V usage is TRBV10-1 and J usage is TRBJ2-1; no firm D call. The specimen sequenced was peripheral blood. The source of this sequence is a man aged 55 to 70 with acute or convalescent COVID-19. The CDR3 here is CASRTLRSYNEQFF. CDR3 DNA: TGCGCCAGCAGGACTTTACGCTCCTACAATGAGCAGTTCTTC.